The 13 T cell receptor beta chains in this list originate from one sample, sequenced in a study of identical twins. TCRdb used MiXCR to reprocess the 5' RACE reads, holding one entry per CDR3 protein. The top ten clones hold approximately 1% of a sample with fewer than 500,000 distinct CDR3 sequences, over 11% of them seen once. These data are also associated with another study on yellow fever vaccine responses in identical twins.

The sequencing sample was made of CD4+ T cells sorted from blood. The receptors were gathered from a woman between 18 and 29 years old in good health.

This clonotype was picked up one time. A much larger clone is a single base away; this may be a read error. The genes are TRBV10-3 and TRBJ2-4; maybe TRBD1 (6 bases). The CDR3 is 15 residues long. The germline CDR1 and CDR2 sequences are ENHRY and SYGVKD. With 6 bases removed from V and 2 bases from J, the gap between germline ends came to 14 bases. The CDR3 nucleotides are TGTGCCATCAGAGATTCAGGGGAGACCAAAAACATTCAGTACTTC. As protein: CAIRDSGETKNIQYF.

This clonotype was counted at least ten times. The CDR3 region has the DNA TGTGCCAGCAGCGCCGCCTTGGGCGGTAGCTCCTACAATGAGCAGTTCTTC. It yields the protein CASSAALGGSSYNEQFF. This sequence joins TRBV12-3 or TRBV12-4 and TRBJ2-1, with D unclear. V lost 6 bases and J 0 bases, leaving 18 bases between the germline ends. CDR3 length: 17 residues.

The rearrangement links TRBV10-3 to TRBJ1-5, with a tentative D call TRBD1 (5 bases). Germline V gene lookup returns CDR1 ENHRY and CDR2 SYGVKD. The CDR3 has 12 amino acids. Between the trimmed V and J ends, which lost 9 bases and 3 bases, there was a span of 9 bases. In DNA, the CDR3 is TGTGCCATGGGACCGAACAATCAGCCCCAGCATTTT. Residues: CAMGPNNQPQHF.

The chain combines TRBV7-9 with TRBJ1-1; tentatively, D is TRBD1 (5 bases). CDR3 length: 14 amino acids. V was shortened by 5 bases and J by 0 bases, with 10 bases between the two germline ends. Germline V gene sequence: CDR1 SEHNR, CDR2 FQNEAQ (reference sequence). The CDR3 DNA is TGTGCCAGCAGCGCGACAGCTATGAACACTGAAGCTTTCTTT. It is translated as CASSATAMNTEAFF.

The CDR3 reads CASSHTGQPQHF. Here the CDR3 DNA reads TGTGCCAGCAGCCACACGGGTCAGCCCCAGCATTTT. The genes are TRBV3-1 and TRBJ1-5; unclear D gene. In germline, CDR1 is LGHDT, CDR2 YNNKEL (reference sequence). CDR3 length equals 12 residues. The V and J ends lost 3 bases and 6 bases respectively, with 6 bases between them.

At least ten counts were recorded for this clonotype. This chain's CDR3 is CASSLGAGSYNEQFF. The CDR3 DNA is TGTGCCAGCAGTTTAGGGGCGGGATCCTACAATGAGCAGTTCTTC. V usage is TRBV12-3 or TRBV12-4 and J usage is TRBJ2-1; the D gene is possibly TRBD2 (6 bases). The CDR3 contains 15 residues. V lost 1 base to trimming and J lost 1 base, with 8 bases between them.

This clonotype came up many times. The chain uses TRBV7-3 and TRBJ2-3; TRBD2 matches at 12 bases. The V and J ends lost 5 bases and 3 bases, in that order; junction bases with no gene match: 6. There are 16 residues in the CDR3. Germline V gives CDR1 SGHTA, CDR2 FQGTGA. Here the CDR3 DNA reads TGTGCCAGCAGCGCCGGACTAGCGGGAAGAACAGATACGCAGTATTTT. It codes for CASSAGLAGRTDTQYF.

This clonotype appeared a few times. The chain is built from TRBV20-1 and TRBJ1-5; tentative D call: TRBD1 (6 bases). CDR3 size: 13 residues. Trimming took 3 bases from V and 6 from J, leaving 12 bases between them. Germline assignment: CDR1 DFQATT and CDR2 SNEGSKA (reference sequence). CDR3 DNA: TGCAGTGCTAGTTACAGGGTCAGTCAGCCCCAGCATTTT. Translated, it gives CSASYRVSQPQHF.

This clonotype was counted many times. The rearrangement joins TRBV5-1 to TRBJ2-7; TRBD1 might be the D (5 bases). The CDR3 is 15 amino acids. Germline CDR1 and CDR2: SGHRS and YFSETQ. V gave up 4 bases and J gave up 0 bases, with 14 bases separating them. CDR3 in DNA: TGCGCCAGCAGCAGGGGATCGACCTCCTCCTACGAGCAGTACTTC. It yields the protein CASSRGSTSSYEQYF.

At least ten counts were recorded for this clonotype. This chain links TRBV7-2 with TRBJ2-3; 10 bases are a match to TRBD2. The CDR3 sequence is 14 residues long. The germline CDR1 and CDR2 sequences are SGHTA and FQGNSA. J gave up 4 bases and V 4 bases, and 2 bases lay outside the gene matches. The CDR3 here is CASSSAGGPDTQYF. DNA of the CDR3: TGTGCCAGCAGCTCAGCGGGGGGGCCAGATACGCAGTATTTT. The whole variable domain, remainder taken from reference TRBV7-2 and TRBJ2-3, is GAGVSQSPSNKVTEKGKDVELRCDPISGHTALYWYRQSLGQGLEFLIYFQGNSAPDKSGLPSDRFSAERTGGSVSTLTIQRTQQEDSAVYLCASSSAGGPDTQYFGPGTRLTVL.

A few counts support this clonotype. The V call is TRBV11-2, the J call TRBJ2-7; D not certain. The ends were cut back, 5 bases at V and 2 bases at J, with 13 bases in the middle. The CDR3 contains 14 residues. Looked up from germline, CDR1 is SGHAT and CDR2 is FQNNGV. The CDR3 DNA reads as TGTGCCAGCAGCCGACCCCGGGCAGCCTACGAGCAGTACTTC. Translation gives CASSRPRAAYEQYF.

This clonotype was observed a handful of times. The chain joins TRBV5-5 to TRBJ2-2; 9 nucleotides match TRBD1. The V gene end was trimmed by 3 bases and the J gene end by 6 bases; junction bases not matched to a gene: 0. The CDR3 consists of 13 residues. The germline CDR1 and CDR2 sequences are SGHKS and YYEKEE (reference sequence). CDR3 nucleotides: TGTGCCAGCAGCTGGACAGGGGCCGGGGAGCTGTTTTTT. As protein: CASSWTGAGELFF. The full variable domain, in which reference TRBV5-5 and TRBJ2-2 provide the parts outside the CDR3, is DAGVTQSPTHLIKTRGQQVTLRCSPISGHKSVSWYQQVLGQGPQFIFQYYEKEERGRGNFPDRFSARQFPNYSSELNVNALLLGDSALYLCASSWTGAGELFFGEGSRLTVL.

The rearrangement links TRBV24-1 to TRBJ2-1; 11 nucleotides match TRBD2. Trimming at V came to 1 base and at J to 8 bases, leaving 6 bases not matched to a gene. This CDR3 contains 16 residues. CDR1 is KGHDR and CDR2 is SFDVKD in the germline V gene. CDR3 nucleotides: TGTGCCACCAGTGATTTTATAACTAGCGGGAGCGATGAGCAGTTCTTC. Translating gives CATSDFITSGSDEQFF.